This T cell receptor (beta chain) was profiled in a study of blood T cell repertoires in COVID-19. About the study: In each case, the material was cDNA or gDNA derived from T cells, B-cell-depleted T cells, or PBMCs.

Source study methods: Reference gene primers were amplified, and this amplification served to estimate nucleated cell counts. The method was immunoSEQ multiplex PCR; TCRdb's version includes in-frame clones alone and lacks a portion of them. That table is the source of V, J and clone size, and D and trimming were worked out from the DNA. The repertoire consists of under 200,000 clones, with over 70% occurring once and the leading ten covering about 6.3%. From germline, CDR1 is SGHVS and CDR2 FNYEAQ. The CDR3 is 17 amino acids. Losses at the gene ends were 2 bases for V and 3 bases for J; bases not matched to a gene: 8.

The chain carries TRBV7-6 and TRBJ2-7; 12 bases agree with TRBD2. Material: peripheral blood. This receptor was taken from a man aged 55-75 years with acute or convalescent COVID-19. The CDR3 spells CASSLIQTSGGSYEQYF. The CDR3, as DNA: TGTGCCAGCAGCTTAATTCAGACTAGCGGGGGAAGCTACGAGCAGTACTTC.